These 5 T cell receptor beta chains share one sample of origin, sequenced in a study of spatial heterogeneity in lung cancer. Time point here: sample taken at primary tumor resection. Without sorting, whole RNA was sequenced from tumor, nontumor lung or frozen PBMC. Via MiXCR, TCRdb re-called the 5' RACE reads, giving one row per CDR3 protein. Altogether 50,000 to 65,000 distinct CDR3 sequences are present, approximately 8% being singletons, with the ten largest covering about 15%. Sample: PBMCs, taken at surgery. These receptor sequences come from a female donor with early-stage non-small cell lung cancer.

This clonotype was counted many times. The chain links TRBV5-4 to TRBJ2-2; TRBD2 matches at 9 bases. The germline gives CDR1 SGHNT, CDR2 YYREEE (reference sequence). The CDR3 runs 17 residues. With 4 bases clipped from V and 4 bases from J, the junction kept 11 bases outside the gene matches. CDR3 nucleotides: TGTGCCAGCAGCCGCGGGGCTAGCGGGGACCCCACCGGGGAGCTGTTTTTT. Protein sequence: CASSRGASGDPTGELFF.

This clonotype came up once. A much larger clonotype is one base distant, so this may be a read error. In DNA form, the CDR3 reads TGTTCCAGCAGTTTTACCCCGGGACAGGATGGGGCTTTCTTT. Translation gives CSSSFTPGQDGAFF. The J gene is TRBJ1-1, the V gene TRBV2; 8 nucleotides agree with TRBD1. Per germline, CDR1 SNHLY and CDR2 FYNNEI. CDR3 length: 14 amino acids.

This chain joins TRBV6-5 and TRBJ2-1; 13 bases are a match to TRBD2. The J segment lost 1 base and the V segment lost 2 bases, leaving 8 bases of the junction unmatched. The CDR3 length is 19 residues. Per germline, CDR1 MNHEY and CDR2 SVGAGI. CDR3 in DNA: TGTGCCAGCAGTTACCTTCCGACTAGCGGGAGGCGATCCTACAATGAGCAGTTCTTC. Translated, it gives CASSYLPTSGRRSYNEQFF.

In its sample, this clonotype was seen many times. The chain uses TRBV5-1 and TRBJ1-1; the match to TRBD1 covers 8 bases. The J segment lost 2 bases and the V segment lost 6 bases, leaving 6 bases of the junction unmatched. Germline CDR1 reads SGHRS; CDR2 reads YFSETQ. The CDR3 is 14 residues long. The DNA of the CDR3 is TGCGCCAGCATAGAGGACAGGGCTAACACTGAAGCTTTCTTT. Its protein is CASIEDRANTEAFF.

In this sample, this clonotype turned up a few times. The rearrangement joins TRBV2 to TRBJ1-2; D perhaps matches TRBD1 (5 bases). The CDR3 is 12 residues long. V was pared by 4 bases and J by 8 bases, with 11 bases between. Germline CDR1 and CDR2: SNHLY and FYNNEI. In DNA form, the CDR3 reads TGTGCCAGCAGTGTAGGGGCAAGCGGCTACACCTTC. Its protein product is CASSVGASGYTF.